This is a list of T cell receptor beta chains from one sample in a study of blood T cell repertoires in COVID-19. Sequencing was performed with immunoSEQ multiplex PCR; in TCRdb, only in-frame clones are kept and a portion is missing. Here the sample spans more than 80,000 clones, roughly two thirds being singletons. Sequencing used peripheral blood. The receptors were gathered from a human donor with acute or convalescent COVID-19. The donor label of this sample is uncertain. CDR3s include the opening cysteine and the closing phenylalanine or tryptophan. D genes are given only for firm matches. For some rows the clone size is stated as once, few or many, or as a class when expanded; others skip it.

clone size	D gene	V gene	J gene	CDR3 protein	CDR3 DNA
-	-	TRBV6-5	TRBJ2-3	CASSYRGADTQYF	TGTGCCAGCAGTTACCGTGGGGCTGATACGCAGTATTTT
once	-	TRBV28	TRBJ1-6	CASRPGHRNSPLHF	TGTGCCAGCAGGCCGGGACACAGGAACTCACCCCTCCACTTT
-	TRBD2	TRBV10-3	TRBJ2-1	CAISRAGEDNEQFF	TGTGCCATCAGTCGAGCGGGGGAGGACAATGAGCAGTTCTTC
-	TRBD1	TRBV2	TRBJ2-6	CASNQGQGAGSGANVLTF	TGTGCCAGCAACCAGGGACAGGGGGCGGGCTCTGGGGCCAACGTCCTGACTTTC
-	-	TRBV27	TRBJ2-3	CASSSHNTDTQYF	TGTGCCAGCAGTTCACATAACACAGATACGCAGTATTTT
-	TRBD1	TRBV7-2	TRBJ1-3	CASSYTQGAGNTIYF	TGTGCCAGCAGCTATACACAGGGGGCCGGAAACACCATATATTTT
-	-	TRBV5-1	TRBJ2-6	CASSLVGARGANVLTF	TGCGCCAGCAGCTTGGTTGGGGCCCGTGGGGCCAACGTCCTGACTTTC
-	TRBD1	TRBV28	TRBJ2-7	CASRIAGTAYEQYF	TGTGCCAGCAGGATAGCCGGGACAGCCTACGAGCAGTACTTC
-	-	TRBV4-2	TRBJ2-3	CASSLGPSGDTQYF	TGTGCCAGCAGCCTAGGCCCAAGCGGGGATACGCAGTATTTT
-	-	TRBV5-6	TRBJ1-5	CASSESGNQPQHF	TGTGCCAGCAGTGAGTCGGGGAATCAGCCCCAGCATTTT
many	-	TRBV28	TRBJ1-3	CASSWRGRGNTIYF	TGTGCCAGCAGCTGGCGGGGGCGCGGAAACACCATATATTTT
-	-	TRBV18	TRBJ2-2	CASSASRDVTGELFF	TGTGCCAGCTCAGCCTCCAGGGATGTCACCGGGGAGCTGTTTTTT
-	-	TRBV5-1	TRBJ2-5	CASRQVQETQYF	TGCGCCAGCAGACAGGTCCAAGAGACCCAGTACTTC
-	TRBD1	TRBV7-8	TRBJ1-2	CASSALDRGNYGYTF	TGTGCCAGCAGCGCCCTAGACAGGGGTAACTATGGCTACACCTTC
-	-	TRBV6-6	TRBJ1-5	CASSYGQVYSNQPQHF	TGTGCCAGCAGTTACGGGCAGGTCTATAGCAATCAGCCCCAGCATTTT